This T cell receptor (beta chain) was captured by sequencing in a study of CD8 T cells in Susac syndrome. Broader study findings: Clonal expansion was absent from the CD4+ T cell repertoires in Susac syndrome.

Germline CDR1 reads LGHDT; CDR2 reads YNNKEL (reference sequence). V lost 1 base and J lost 7; bases outside the gene matches: 6. There are 15 residues in the CDR3. An amount of RNA that ranged from 0.5 to 1 ug was reverse transcribed with random hexamers. TCRdb processed the immunoSEQ multiplex PCR reads anew with MiXCR; each CDR3 protein has one entry. This table has around 110,000 distinct CDR3 sequences, 96% appearing once. Sequencing targeted TCR beta in T cells from blood (CD8+ and CD4+). As judged by recently defined diagnostic criteria, patients with Susac syndrome had definite or probable disease. In contrast to the negatively isolated CD8+ and CD4+ T cells, TEMRA cells were FACS-enriched. This clonotype was recorded once. Its matching antigen is unknown.

Sequenced material: CD4+ T cells from PBMCs. The TCR sequence derives from a human donor with Susac syndrome. The chain employs TRBV3-1 and TRBJ1-5; 8 nucleotides match TRBD1. This CDR3 reads CASSQGTGFRQPQHF. The CDR3 nucleotides are TGTGCCAGCAGCCAAGGGACAGGGTTTCGGCAGCCCCAGCATTTT.